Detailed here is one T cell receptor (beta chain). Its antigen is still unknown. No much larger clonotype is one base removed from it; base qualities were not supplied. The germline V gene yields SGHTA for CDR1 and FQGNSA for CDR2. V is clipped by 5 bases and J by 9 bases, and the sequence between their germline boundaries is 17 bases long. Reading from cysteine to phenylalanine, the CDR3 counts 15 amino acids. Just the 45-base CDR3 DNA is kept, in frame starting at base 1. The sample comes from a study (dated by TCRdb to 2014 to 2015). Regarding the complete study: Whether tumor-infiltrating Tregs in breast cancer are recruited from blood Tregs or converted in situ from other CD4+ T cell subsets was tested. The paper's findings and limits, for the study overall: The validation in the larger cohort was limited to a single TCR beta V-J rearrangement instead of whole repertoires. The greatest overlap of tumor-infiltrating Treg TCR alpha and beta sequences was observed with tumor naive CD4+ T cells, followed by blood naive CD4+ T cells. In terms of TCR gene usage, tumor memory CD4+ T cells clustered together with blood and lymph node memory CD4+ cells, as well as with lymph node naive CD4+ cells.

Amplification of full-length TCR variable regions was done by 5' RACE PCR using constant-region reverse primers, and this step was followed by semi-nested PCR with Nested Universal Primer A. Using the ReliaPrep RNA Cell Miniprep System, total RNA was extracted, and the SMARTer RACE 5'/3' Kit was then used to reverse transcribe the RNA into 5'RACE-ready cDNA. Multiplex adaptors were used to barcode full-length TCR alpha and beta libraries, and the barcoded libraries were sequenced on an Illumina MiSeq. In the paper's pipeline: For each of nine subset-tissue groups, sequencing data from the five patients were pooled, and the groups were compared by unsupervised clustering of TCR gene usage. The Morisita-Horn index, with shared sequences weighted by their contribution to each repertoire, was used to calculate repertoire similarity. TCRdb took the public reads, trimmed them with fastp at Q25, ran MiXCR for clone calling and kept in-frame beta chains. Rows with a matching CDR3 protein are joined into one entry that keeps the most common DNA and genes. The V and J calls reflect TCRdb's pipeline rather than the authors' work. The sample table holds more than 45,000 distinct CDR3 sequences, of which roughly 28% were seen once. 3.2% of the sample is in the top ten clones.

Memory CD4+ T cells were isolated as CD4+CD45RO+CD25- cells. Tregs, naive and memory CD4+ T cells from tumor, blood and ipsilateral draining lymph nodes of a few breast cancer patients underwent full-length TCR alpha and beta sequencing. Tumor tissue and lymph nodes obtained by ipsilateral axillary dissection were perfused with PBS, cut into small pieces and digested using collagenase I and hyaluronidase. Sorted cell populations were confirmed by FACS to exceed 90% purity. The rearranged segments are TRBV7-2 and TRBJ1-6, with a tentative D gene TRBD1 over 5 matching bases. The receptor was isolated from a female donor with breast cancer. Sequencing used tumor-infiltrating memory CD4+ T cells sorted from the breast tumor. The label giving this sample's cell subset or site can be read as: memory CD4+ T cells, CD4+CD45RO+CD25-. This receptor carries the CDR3 CASSGGWGMSSPLHF. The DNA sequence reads TGTGCCAGCAGCGGCGGTTGGGGGATGAGTTCACCCCTCCACTTT.